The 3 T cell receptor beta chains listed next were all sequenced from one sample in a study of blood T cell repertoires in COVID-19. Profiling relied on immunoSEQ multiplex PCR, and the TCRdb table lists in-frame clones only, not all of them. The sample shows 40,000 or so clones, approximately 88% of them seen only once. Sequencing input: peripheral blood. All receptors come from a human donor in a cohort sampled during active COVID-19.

The chain's CDR3 is CASSPDSSYGYTF. The CDR3 nucleotides are TGTGCCAGCTCACCAGACAGCAGCTATGGCTACACCTTC. This chain links TRBV18 with TRBJ1-2; possibly TRBD1 for D (5 bases). Trimming left V 2 bases short and J 4 bases short, with 8 bases between. The CDR3 extends over 13 amino acids. Germline-derived CDR1 and CDR2 are KGHSH and LQKENI.

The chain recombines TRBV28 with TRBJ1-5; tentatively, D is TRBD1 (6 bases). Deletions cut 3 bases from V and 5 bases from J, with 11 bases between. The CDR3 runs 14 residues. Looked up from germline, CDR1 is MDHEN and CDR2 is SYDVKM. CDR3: CASSFGGADQPQHF. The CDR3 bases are TGTGCCAGCAGTTTTGGGGGGGCTGATCAGCCCCAGCATTTT.

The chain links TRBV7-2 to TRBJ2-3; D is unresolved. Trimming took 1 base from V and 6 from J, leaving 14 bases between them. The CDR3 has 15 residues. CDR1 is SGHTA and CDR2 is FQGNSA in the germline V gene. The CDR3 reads CASSLGGSLRDTQYF. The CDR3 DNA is TGTGCCAGCAGCTTAGGTGGGTCTCTGAGGGATACGCAGTATTTT. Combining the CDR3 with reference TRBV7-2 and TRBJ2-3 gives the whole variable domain GAGVSQSPSNKVTEKGKDVELRCDPISGHTALYWYRQSLGQGLEFLIYFQGNSAPDKSGLPSDRFSAERTGGSVSTLTIQRTQQEDSAVYLCASSLGGSLRDTQYFGPGTRLTVL.